The 28 T cell receptor beta chains listed next were all sequenced from one sample in a study of cytomegalovirus exposure and HLA in healthy donors. TCRdb's copy holds only in-frame clones and misses some; the assay was immunoSEQ multiplex PCR. Of about 200,000 clones in the sample, about three quarters were seen once. Sequencing was performed on PBMCs. Receptors were obtained from a woman in her 30s in good health and CMV-seronegative.

The CDR3: CAWMRGSSGNTIYF. DNA of the CDR3: TGTGCCTGGATGCGGGGCAGCTCTGGAAACACCATATATTTT. The chain links TRBV30 to TRBJ1-3; tentative D call: TRBD1 (5 bases). Trimming shortened V by 4 bases and J by 0 bases, and 10 bases separated the two germline ends. The CDR3 sequence is 14 residues long. Germline CDR1 GTSNPN, CDR2 SVGIG (reference sequence).

The V call is TRBV6-5, the J call TRBJ2-7; 8 positions match TRBD2. CDR1 is MNHEY, CDR2 SVGAGI, per germline. V was clipped by 6 bases and J by 2 bases; unmatched bases: 9. The CDR3 contains 15 residues. The DNA for the CDR3 is TGTGCCAGCAGCCGACGTAGCGGGGCGGCCTACGAGCAGTACTTC. It is translated as CASSRRSGAAYEQYF.

V and J are TRBV7-6 and TRBJ2-5; the match to TRBD1 covers 9 bases. Germline V gene data show CDR1 as SGHVS and CDR2 as FNYEAQ. V trimming: 5 bases; J trimming: 9 bases; junction bases outside the gene matches: 4. The CDR3 is 12 residues long. The CDR3 DNA sequence: TGTGCCAGCAGCCACGGACAGGGGCCCCAGTACTTC. This encodes CASSHGQGPQYF.

This chain uses TRBV11-2 with TRBJ1-2; D call uncertain. The CDR3 is 13 residues long. V was shortened by 5 bases and J by 9 bases, with 16 bases between the two germline ends. Germline lookup yields CDR1 SGHAT and CDR2 FQNNGV. The CDR3 is CASSPSGRQSYTF. CDR3 DNA sequence: TGTGCCAGCAGCCCGTCTGGGAGGCAAAGCTACACCTTC.

This clone came up a few times. This chain uses TRBV28 with TRBJ2-2, with D perhaps matching TRBD2 (6 bases). The V gene's germline CDR1 is MDHEN and CDR2 SYDVKM. CDR3 length equals 15 residues. Trimming took off 8 bases at V and 5 bases at J, with 18 bases between the two ends. CDR3 region: CASCLKSGGTGELFF. The CDR3 region has the DNA TGTGCCAGCTGCCTCAAAAGCGGAGGGACCGGGGAGCTGTTTTTT.

This clone was detected a few times. V is TRBV6-5 and J is TRBJ2-1; 10 bases map to TRBD2. V shed 6 bases and J 7 bases; nucleotides not matched to a gene: 6. The CDR3 consists of 14 residues. CDR1 is MNHEY and CDR2 is SVGAGI in the germline V gene. The DNA for the CDR3 is TGTGCCAGCAGAGAAGCGGGAGGGCAAAATGAGCAGTTCTTC. This translates into CASREAGGQNEQFF.

There are a few counts of this clone. The CDR3 DNA reads as TGTGCCAGCAGTGACCCTGGGAGCGGGAGGGAGTACGAGCAGTACTTC. It encodes CASSDPGSGREYEQYF. The chain has TRBV7-2 and TRBJ2-7; 10 nucleotides match TRBD2. V shed 6 bases, J shed 4 bases, and the junction held 12 bases outside the gene matches. CDR1 and CDR2 (germline): SGHTA, FQGNSA. There are 16 residues in the CDR3.

The rearrangement uses TRBV18 and TRBJ1-5; D gene ambiguous. This CDR3 has 13 amino acids. Germline V CDR1 and CDR2: KGHSH, LQKENI. V shed 2 bases and J shed 7 bases, with 9 bases lying between them. Here the CDR3 reads CASSPEPGQPQHF. The CDR3 coding sequence is TGTGCCAGCTCACCAGAGCCGGGGCAGCCCCAGCATTTT. The variable domain in full, completed from reference TRBV18 and TRBJ1-5, reads NAGVMQNPRHLVRRRGQEARLRCSPMKGHSHVYWYRQLPEEGLKFMVYLQKENIIDESGMPKERFSAEFPKEGPSILRIQQVVRGDSAAYFCASSPEPGQPQHFGDGTRLSIL.

The chain employs TRBV19 and TRBJ1-4; D might be TRBD1 (5 bases). V lost 5 bases and J lost 5, with 15 bases in between. The V gene's germline CDR1 is LNHDA and CDR2 SQIVND (reference sequence). There are 15 residues in the CDR3. CDR3 in DNA: TGTGCCAGTAGTTTCCAGGGCGGACCGAATGAAAAACTGTTTTTT. Residues: CASSFQGGPNEKLFF.

As concerns this clone: Its ends do not fully match the called genes, so a read error is possible. The chain carries TRBV5-1 and TRBJ1-2, with 8 bases that match TRBD1. This CDR3 is 14 amino acids long. Per germline, CDR1 SGHRS and CDR2 YFSETQ. CDR3 coding DNA: TGCGCCAGCAACTTGGACAGGGACGGCTATGGCTACACCTTC. Translating it yields CASNLDRDGYGYTF.

Written as DNA, the CDR3 is TGTGCCAGCAGCTTTAGTGGGCGTCCAGATACGCAGTATTTT. It translates to CASSFSGRPDTQYF. The rearrangement joins TRBV7-3 to TRBJ2-3; D is undetermined. The CDR3 contains 14 residues. The germline V gene has CDR1 SGHTA and CDR2 FQGTGA. V lost 3 bases and J 4 bases, leaving 11 bases between the germline ends.

Here the CDR3 DNA reads TGTGCCAGCAGCGCCGGGACTACCGCTCGCACAGATACGCAGTATTTT. It encodes CASSAGTTARTDTQYF. J is TRBJ2-3 and V is TRBV9; 7 nucleotides align to TRBD2. The CDR3 loop spans 16 amino acids. CDR1 and CDR2 (germline): SGDLS, YYNGEE. The ends lost 3 bases at V and 1 base at J; junction bases unmatched: 8.

This clone was picked up a small number of times. The chain combines TRBV5-6 with TRBJ2-7; 8 positions agree with TRBD1. The CDR3 is 15 amino acids. V trimming: 6 bases; J trimming: 3 bases; junction bases outside the gene matches: 11. CDR1 and CDR2 (germline): SGHDT, YYEEEE. The CDR3 nucleotides are TGTGCCAGCACCATCCGGGACAGGAGTATCTACGAGCAGTACTTC. As protein: CASTIRDRSIYEQYF.

This chain uses TRBV6-5 with TRBJ1-1; weak D call: TRBD1 (5 bases). Trimming took off 6 bases at V and 7 bases at J, with 15 bases between the two ends. Per the germline V gene, CDR1 is MNHEY and CDR2 is SVGAGI. The CDR3 has 13 amino acids. The chain's CDR3 is CASRAGGGGEAFF. DNA of the CDR3: TGTGCCAGCAGGGCGGGGGGTGGTGGTGAAGCTTTCTTT.

CDR3 DNA: TGTGCCAGTAGTCAACAGGTGGGTAACACTGAAGCTTTCTTT. This codes for CASSQQVGNTEAFF. The rearrangement joins TRBV19 to TRBJ1-1; a weak D match, TRBD1 (5 bases). This CDR3 spans 14 amino acids. Deletions cut 5 bases from V and 2 bases from J, with 12 bases between. In germline, CDR1 is LNHDA, CDR2 SQIVND (reference sequence).

The rearrangement joins TRBV27 to TRBJ2-3; no clear D. Trimming took 0 bases from V and 8 from J, leaving 6 bases between them. Germline V gives CDR1 MNHEY, CDR2 SMNVEV (reference sequence). The CDR3 sequence is 12 residues long. CDR3 sequence reads: CASSLSSGTQYF. The CDR3 nucleotides read TGTGCCAGCAGTTTATCTTCCGGTACGCAGTATTTT.

The rearrangement uses TRBV6-1 and TRBJ2-1; 10 bases are shared with TRBD2. V lost 8 bases and J lost 4; bases outside the gene matches: 8. From germline, CDR1 is MNHNS and CDR2 SASEGT. The CDR3 consists of 15 residues. The CDR3 loop is CASVPSGGLYNEQFF. CDR3 nucleotide sequence: TGTGCCAGCGTACCTAGCGGGGGACTATACAATGAGCAGTTCTTC.

This clone was detected once. The chain uses TRBV4-1 and TRBJ2-5, with TRBD2 as a possible D gene (6 bases). Germline V gene sequence: CDR1 MGHRA, CDR2 YSYEKL. The V gene lost 0 bases and the J gene lost 4 bases, with 15 bases spanning the gap. CDR3 length equals 16 residues. CDR3 protein: CASSQEGGASGETQYF. For the CDR3, the DNA is TGCGCCAGCAGCCAAGAAGGCGGGGCGAGCGGAGAGACCCAGTACTTC.

On this clone: The same CDR3 also results from other DNA sequences found in this sample. The CDR3 DNA reads TGCAGCGCCCGACGGGGGGCTGATCAGCCCCAGCATTTT. This sequence encodes CSARRGADQPQHF. This chain uses TRBV29-1 with TRBJ1-5, with D possibly TRBD1 on 6 matching bases. V was trimmed by 7 bases and J by 5 bases, leaving 15 bases between them. Germline loops: CDR1 SQVTM, CDR2 ANQGSEA. The CDR3 covers 13 residues.

The J gene is TRBJ2-5, the V gene TRBV5-1, with a possible D match to TRBD1 (6 bases). V lost 4 bases, J lost 5 bases, and 18 bases lay in between. Germline V CDR1 and CDR2: SGHRS, YFSETQ. The CDR3 has 15 amino acids. CDR3 sequence (DNA): TGCGCCAGCAGCGGTACCGCAGGGGCCGGGGAGACCCAGTACTTC. It codes for CASSGTAGAGETQYF. The entire variable domain, with the rest obtained from reference TRBV5-1 and TRBJ2-5, is as follows: KAGVTQTPRYLIKTRGQQVTLSCSPISGHRSVSWYQQTPGQGLQFLFEYFSETQRNKGNFPGRFSGRQFSNSRSEMNVSTLELGDSALYLCASSGTAGAGETQYFGPGTRLLVL.

This clone has more than one count but fewer than ten. J is TRBJ2-4 and V is TRBV6-1, with 11 bases aligning to TRBD2. The CDR3 totals 15 residues. Germline assignment: CDR1 MNHNS and CDR2 SASEGT. V gave up 7 bases and J gave up 5 bases; unmatched junction bases: 7. Here the CDR3 DNA reads TGTGCCAGCAATAGACTAGCGGGAAGCCAAAACATTCAGTACTTC. Its translation is CASNRLAGSQNIQYF.

The gene calls are TRBV2 and TRBJ1-5; tentative D call: TRBD1 (5 bases). Between the trimmed V and J ends, which lost 4 bases and 6 bases, there was a span of 13 bases. Germline CDR1 reads SNHLY; CDR2 reads FYNNEI. The CDR3 extends over 14 amino acids. As DNA, the CDR3 is TGTGCCAGCAGTGTAGGGGCATCGGGTCAGCCCCAGCATTTT. It translates to CASSVGASGQPQHF.

The chain uses TRBV29-1 and TRBJ2-5, with D perhaps TRBD2 (6 bases). This CDR3 comprises 13 residues. The germline CDR1 and CDR2 sequences are SQVTM and ANQGSEA. V was trimmed by 8 bases and J by 4 bases, leaving 17 bases between them. The CDR3 spells CSLNGGSGETQYF. The CDR3 nucleotides read TGCAGCCTGAATGGGGGGTCGGGAGAGACCCAGTACTTC.

The J gene is TRBJ2-7, the V gene TRBV5-4; 10 bases align to TRBD1. The CDR3 is 16 amino acids. Germline CDR1 SGHNT, CDR2 YYREEE (reference sequence). The trim removed 0 bases at V and 4 bases at J, leaving 7 bases unmatched. The DNA of the CDR3 is TGTGCCAGCAGCTTGGCCAAGGGACAGGGGTCATACGAGCAGTACTTC. Translation gives CASSLAKGQGSYEQYF.

This chain uses TRBV2 with TRBJ2-6; TRBD1 aligns across 10 bases. J was trimmed by 2 bases and V by 7 bases; bases with no gene match: 8. The V gene's germline CDR1 is SNHLY and CDR2 FYNNEI. The CDR3 consists of 17 residues. The CDR3 DNA sequence: TGTGCCAGCAACCGTCCCGGGACAGGGGCTGGGGCCAACGTCCTGACTTTC. Amino acid sequence: CASNRPGTGAGANVLTF.

The chain employs TRBV14 and TRBJ2-1; 10 bases align to TRBD2. CDR3 length: 16 amino acids. From germline, CDR1 is SGHDN and CDR2 FVKESK. J gave up 3 bases and V 4 bases, and 6 bases lay outside the gene matches. The CDR3 coding sequence is TGTGCCAGCAGCCCTTTGACTAGCGGGTTCTACAATGAGCAGTTCTTC. This gives the protein CASSPLTSGFYNEQFF.

Concerning this clone itself: This sample includes further DNA sequences coding for the same CDR3. The chain couples TRBV5-1 to TRBJ1-1, with a tentative D call TRBD1 (5 bases). The CDR3 covers 14 residues. V shed 3 bases and J shed 1 base, with 10 bases lying between them. The germline V gene encodes CDR1 SGHRS and CDR2 YFSETQ. CDR3 bases: TGCGCCAGCAGCTCGGGACTAGAGAACACTGAAGCTTTCTTT. Translation gives CASSSGLENTEAFF.

This rearrangement joins TRBV7-8 to TRBJ1-2, with 9 bases fitting TRBD1. Germline CDR1 SGHVS, CDR2 FQNEAQ. After removal of 5 bases from V and 4 bases from J, the junction contained 2 bases not matched to a gene. The CDR3 is 13 residues long. This CDR3 reads CASSPTGGYGYTF. CDR3 coding DNA: TGTGCCAGCAGCCCGACAGGGGGCTATGGCTACACCTTC.